The T cell receptor (beta chain) under discussion was sequenced for a study of OX40 agonist ivuxolimab in advanced cancers. Study details: In this cohort, patients received ivuxolimab, an agonistic anti-OX40 (CD134) antibody.

The CDR3 runs to 14 residues. Trimming took 6 bases from V and 1 from J, leaving 13 bases between them. Germline CDR1 is SGHRS and CDR2 is YFSETQ. Produced via immunoSEQ multiplex PCR; TCRdb's table is partial and in-frame only. This sample has about 64,000 clones, with roughly 80% found just once. Sequences were derived from CD4+ or CD8+ T cells sorted from blood, sampled in a trial of the OX40 agonist ivuxolimab. The V and J genes are TRBV5-1 and TRBJ1-1; perhaps TRBD1 as D (5 bases). The receptor was isolated from an adult with an advanced solid tumor such as melanoma, head and neck, liver or kidney cancer. CDR3 sequence: CASIDSPSNTEAFF. CDR3 bases: TGCGCCAGCATAGACAGCCCTTCGAACACTGAAGCTTTCTTT.